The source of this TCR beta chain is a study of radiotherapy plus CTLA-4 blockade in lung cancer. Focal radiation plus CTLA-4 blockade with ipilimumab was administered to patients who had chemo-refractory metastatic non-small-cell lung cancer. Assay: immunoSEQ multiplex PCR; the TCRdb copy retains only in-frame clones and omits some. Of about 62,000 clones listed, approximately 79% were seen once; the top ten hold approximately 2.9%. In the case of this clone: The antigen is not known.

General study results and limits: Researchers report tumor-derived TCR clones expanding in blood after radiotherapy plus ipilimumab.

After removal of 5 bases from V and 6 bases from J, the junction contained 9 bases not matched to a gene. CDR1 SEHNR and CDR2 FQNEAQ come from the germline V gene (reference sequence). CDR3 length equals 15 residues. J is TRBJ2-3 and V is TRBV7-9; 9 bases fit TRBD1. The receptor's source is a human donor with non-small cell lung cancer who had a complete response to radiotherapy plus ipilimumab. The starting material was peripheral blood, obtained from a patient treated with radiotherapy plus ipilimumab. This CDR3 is CASSPQGQGTDTQYF. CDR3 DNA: TGTGCCAGCAGCCCCCAAGGACAGGGGACGGATACGCAGTATTTT.